Following are 29 T cell receptor beta chains from one sample sequenced in a study of cytomegalovirus exposure and HLA in healthy donors. Primers: 60 Vbeta forward and 13 Jbeta reverse. Profiling relied on immunoSEQ multiplex PCR, and the TCRdb table lists in-frame clones only, not all of them. The table lists around 94,000 clones, approximately 88% of them singletons. Sequencing used PBMCs. These receptors were taken from a man aged 18 to 29 in good health and CMV-seronegative.

This clone was seen a single time. For the CDR3, the DNA is TGTGCCAGCAGCTTGGGGGTAGCGGGAGCTTCAGATACGCAGTATTTT. This translates into CASSLGVAGASDTQYF. The chain employs TRBV7-6 and TRBJ2-3; 9 bases line up with TRBD2. The germline CDR1 and CDR2 sequences are SGHVS and FNYEAQ. V dropped 3 bases and J dropped 4; count of bases not matched to a gene: 8. The CDR3 loop spans 16 amino acids. Variable domain in full (rest from reference TRBV7-6 and TRBJ2-3): GAGVSQSPRYKVTKRGQDVALRCDPISGHVSLYWYRQALGQGPEFLTYFNYEAQQDKSGLPNDRFSAERPEGSISTLTIQRTEQRDSAMYRCASSLGVAGASDTQYFGPGTRLTVL.

V and J are TRBV2 and TRBJ1-2; 8 bases agree with TRBD1. CDR1 is SNHLY and CDR2 is FYNNEI in the germline V gene. The V and J ends lost 0 bases and 3 bases, in that order; junction bases with no gene match: 3. The CDR3 is 15 amino acids. The CDR3: CASSEAPGGHYGYTF. The CDR3 DNA sequence: TGTGCCAGCAGTGAAGCGCCAGGGGGCCACTATGGCTACACCTTC.

The gene calls are TRBV28 and TRBJ2-5; a possible D gene is TRBD2 (5 bases). The J call may be mistaken, given a closer DNA end match to TRBJ2-7. The CDR3 sequence is 16 residues long. The germline V gene has CDR1 MDHEN and CDR2 SYDVKM. CDR3 residues: CASSLGRDLTVHEQYF. CDR3 nucleotide sequence: TGTGCCAGCAGTTTGGGCCGGGATCTTACGGTCCACGAGCAGTACTTC.

The rearrangement uses TRBV2 and TRBJ1-1; unclear D gene. This CDR3 contains 15 residues. The V and J ends lost 4 bases and 1 base respectively, with 13 bases between them. Germline CDR1 reads SNHLY; CDR2 reads FYNNEI. CDR3 nucleotide sequence: TGTGCCAGCAGTGTTTGGGCCAGCTCGAACACTGAAGCTTTCTTT. It specifies CASSVWASSNTEAFF.

V gene TRBV5-6 combines with J gene TRBJ1-2; 8 nucleotides line up with TRBD1. The J segment lost 0 bases and the V segment lost 4 bases, leaving 2 bases of the junction unmatched. Germline V gene sequence: CDR1 SGHDT, CDR2 YYEEEE. The CDR3 totals 14 residues. The CDR3, as DNA: TGTGCCAGCAGCGCACAGGGGGCTAACTATGGCTACACCTTC. Translation: CASSAQGANYGYTF.

The gene calls are TRBV5-5 and TRBJ1-1; D is unresolved. V gave up 1 base and J gave up 1 base, with 5 bases separating them. The CDR3 contains 13 residues. Germline V gives CDR1 SGHKS, CDR2 YYEKEE (reference sequence). CDR3 nucleotides: TGTGCCAGCAGCTTGCCAGGGAACACTGAAGCTTTCTTT. Translating gives CASSLPGNTEAFF.

This clone appeared once. The chain employs TRBV7-9 and TRBJ2-3; the match to TRBD1 covers 7 bases. This CDR3 has 15 residues. After removal of 2 bases from V and 2 bases from J, the junction contained 4 bases not matched to a gene. Germline V gene lookup returns CDR1 SEHNR and CDR2 FQNEAQ (reference sequence). CDR3 bases: TGTGCCAGCAGCTTATCGACAGGGATCACAGATACGCAGTATTTT. Its protein is CASSLSTGITDTQYF.

The rearrangement joins TRBV15 to TRBJ2-7; 9 nucleotides line up with TRBD1. V lost 4 bases, J lost 2 bases, and 21 bases stayed unmatched. From germline, CDR1 is LNHNV and CDR2 YYDKDF (reference sequence). The CDR3 has 20 amino acids. DNA of the CDR3: TGTGCCACCAGCAATCGAACGGGACAGGGTCTTCGTGTTATGGCCTACGAGCAGTACTTC. The encoded protein is CATSNRTGQGLRVMAYEQYF.

V and J are TRBV5-5 and TRBJ1-5, with 7 bases aligning to TRBD1. The germline gives CDR1 SGHKS, CDR2 YYEKEE (reference sequence). V shed 6 bases and J 1 base; nucleotides not matched to a gene: 4. The CDR3 consists of 14 residues. The CDR3, as DNA: TGTGCCAGCAATGACAGGGAGAGCAATCAGCCCCAGCATTTT. Its protein product is CASNDRESNQPQHF.

The rearrangement links TRBV29-1 to TRBJ1-2; 8 nucleotides align to TRBD1. Unmatched junction bases numbered 4, after V lost 3 bases and J lost 4 bases. CDR3 length equals 13 residues. Germline lookup yields CDR1 SQVTM and CDR2 ANQGSEA. CDR3 amino acids: CSVDRTGTYGYTF. The CDR3 DNA reads as TGCAGCGTTGACCGGACAGGGACCTATGGCTACACCTTC.

The chain couples TRBV27 to TRBJ1-6, with a weak D call TRBD1 (5 bases). Germline V gives CDR1 MNHEY, CDR2 SMNVEV (reference sequence). The CDR3 extends over 16 amino acids. Trimming stripped 1 base from V and 2 bases from J, with 9 bases between. The CDR3 sequence is CASSLYQGPYNSPLHF. The CDR3 coding sequence is TGTGCCAGCAGTTTATATCAGGGCCCCTATAATTCACCCCTCCACTTT.

The chain couples TRBV7-6 to TRBJ1-4; 9 bases line up with TRBD1. Trimming cost V 5 bases and J 11 bases; bases outside gene matches: 9. This CDR3 contains 14 residues. CDR1 and CDR2 (germline): SGHVS, FNYEAQ. The CDR3 sequence is CASSPGTGSGKLFF. In DNA, the CDR3 is TGTGCCAGCAGCCCCGGGACAGGGTCCGGGAAACTGTTTTTT.

CDR3 bases: TGTGCCAGTAGTATTGACAGGATGAACACTGAAGCTTTCTTT. It encodes CASSIDRMNTEAFF. The J gene is TRBJ1-1, the V gene TRBV19; TRBD1 might be the D (6 bases). CDR1 and CDR2 from the germline V gene are LNHDA and SQIVND (reference sequence). The CDR3 contains 14 residues. V gave up 3 bases and J gave up 0 bases, with 8 bases separating them.

The rearrangement joins TRBV2 to TRBJ1-2, with D tentatively TRBD1 (6 bases). This CDR3 has 15 amino acids. The germline CDR1 and CDR2 sequences are SNHLY and FYNNEI. The germline V and J ends were trimmed by 3 bases and 4 bases, with 15 bases remaining between them. The CDR3 DNA follows: TGTGCCAGCAGTGATGTGGGGGCGAGTGGCTATGGCTACACCTTC. The encoded protein is CASSDVGASGYGYTF.

The genes are TRBV5-4 and TRBJ2-4; D might be TRBD1 (6 bases). The germline V and J ends were trimmed by 4 bases and 8 bases, with 22 bases remaining between them. The CDR3 loop spans 16 amino acids. From germline, CDR1 is SGHNT and CDR2 YYREEE (reference sequence). The CDR3 coding sequence is TGTGCCAGCAGCCTGCCGTCCAGCGCCGAGGGGGACATTCAGTACTTC. Its translation is CASSLPSSAEGDIQYF.

J is TRBJ1-1 and V is TRBV29-1; D is unresolved. The V end lost 4 bases, the J end lost 9 bases, and 9 bases lay between the germline ends. Germline CDR1 is SQVTM and CDR2 is ANQGSEA. The CDR3 contains 10 residues. The CDR3, as DNA: TGCAGCGTTGCCGGGGAGCAAGCTTTCTTT. Translated: CSVAGEQAFF.

The chain is built from TRBV7-3 and TRBJ2-1, with 7 bases fitting TRBD2. Germline CDR1 reads SGHTA; CDR2 reads FQGTGA. The V gene end was trimmed by 6 bases and the J gene end by 5 bases; junction bases not matched to a gene: 4. This CDR3 region has 13 residues. The CDR3 nucleotides read TGTGCCAGCAGGTATCTAGCGGACAATGAGCAGTTCTTC. Protein: CASRYLADNEQFF.

The chain couples TRBV5-4 to TRBJ1-3; 9 nucleotides line up with TRBD1. After removal of 4 bases from V and 0 bases from J, the junction contained 5 bases not matched to a gene. Germline CDR1 reads SGHNT; CDR2 reads YYREEE (reference sequence). The CDR3 sequence is 16 residues long. The CDR3 DNA follows: TGTGCCAGCAGCCTCGGACAGGGGTACTCTGGAAACACCATATATTTT. Its protein is CASSLGQGYSGNTIYF.

In its sample, this clone was seen once. This rearrangement joins TRBV30 to TRBJ2-5; TRBD2 aligns across 12 bases. The CDR3 runs 17 residues. Germline loops: CDR1 GTSNPN, CDR2 SVGIG (reference sequence). V lost 2 bases, J lost 5 bases, and 12 bases stayed unmatched. In nucleotides, the CDR3 is TGTGCCTGGAGTAGGCTAGCGGGAGGGCCGGTCAGTGAGACCCAGTACTTC. This sequence encodes CAWSRLAGGPVSETQYF.

The chain recombines TRBV5-1 with TRBJ2-1; no clear D gene. Deletions cut 0 bases from V and 0 bases from J, with 7 bases between. CDR3 length: 15 amino acids. CDR1 and CDR2 (germline): SGHRS, YFSETQ. This CDR3 reads CASSLGQNSYNEQFF. The CDR3 DNA is TGCGCCAGCAGCTTGGGGCAGAACTCCTACAATGAGCAGTTCTTC.

The chain carries TRBV6-1 and TRBJ1-3, with D possibly being TRBD1 (6 bases). V lost 3 bases and J lost 0, with 15 bases in between. The CDR3 contains 17 residues. Germline assignment: CDR1 MNHNS and CDR2 SASEGT. Written as DNA, the CDR3 is TGTGCCAGCAGTGAGGAAGGGACACTGAGCTCTGGAAACACCATATATTTT. Protein sequence: CASSEEGTLSSGNTIYF.

The CDR3 sequence is CASSRTSGNYEQYF. In DNA form, the CDR3 reads TGTGCCAGCAGTAGGACTAGCGGGAACTACGAGCAGTACTTC. This rearrangement joins TRBV6-4 to TRBJ2-7; TRBD2 agrees at 12 bases. Trimming took 5 bases from V and 3 from J; bases not matched to a gene: 2. The CDR3 has 14 residues. Germline lookup yields CDR1 MRHNA and CDR2 SNTAGT.

A few counts support this clone. The V and J genes are TRBV28 and TRBJ2-5, with 11 bases lining up with TRBD2. The CDR3 has 14 amino acids. Germline V gene lookup returns CDR1 MDHEN and CDR2 SYDVKM. Trimming cost V 5 bases and J 5 bases; bases outside gene matches: 4. The CDR3 spells CASSKLAGAETQYF. CDR3 coding DNA: TGTGCCAGCAGTAAACTAGCGGGAGCCGAGACCCAGTACTTC.

The rearrangement uses TRBV27 and TRBJ2-1; the match to TRBD2 covers 9 bases. The CDR3 length is 16 residues. With V trimmed by 2 bases and J by 6 bases, 8 bases remained unmatched. The germline gives CDR1 MNHEY, CDR2 SMNVEV (reference sequence). The CDR3: CASSLKGGRALNEQFF. The CDR3 region has the DNA TGTGCCAGCAGTTTAAAGGGCGGGAGGGCCCTCAATGAGCAGTTCTTC.

V gene TRBV2 combines with J gene TRBJ2-1, with TRBD2 as a possible D gene (6 bases). The CDR3 length is 16 residues. Trimming pared 3 bases from V and 7 bases from J, leaving 19 bases between. CDR1 is SNHLY, CDR2 FYNNEI, per germline. The CDR3, as DNA: TGTGCCAGCAGTGATCGCGGGAACGGAGGCGGGAATGAGCAGTTCTTC. Translation: CASSDRGNGGGNEQFF. Looking up the rest from reference TRBV2 and TRBJ2-1 gives the full variable domain: EPEVTQTPSHQVTQMGQEVILRCVPISNHLYFYWYRQILGQKVEFLVSFYNNEISEKSEIFDDQFSVERPDGSNFTLKIRSTKLEDSAMYFCASSDRGNGGGNEQFFGPGTRLTVL.

The genes are TRBV27 and TRBJ1-1; no definite D call. Germline V gene sequence: CDR1 MNHEY, CDR2 SMNVEV (reference sequence). Trimming removed 6 bases at V and 5 bases at J, with 16 bases between. The CDR3 is 14 residues long. CDR3 sequence: CASRLTGLLTEAFF. CDR3 nucleotides: TGTGCCAGCAGACTGACGGGGTTGTTGACTGAAGCTTTCTTT.

The chain links TRBV5-1 to TRBJ2-5; perhaps TRBD2 as D (6 bases). The length of the CDR3 is 21 residues. Trimming left V 1 base short and J 3 bases short, with 31 bases between. Germline V lookup: CDR1 SGHRS, CDR2 YFSETQ. The CDR3 is CASSLLLISQAGNPSKETQYF. Written as DNA, the CDR3 is TGCGCCAGCAGCTTGCTCCTTATTTCGCAGGCGGGAAATCCGTCCAAAGAGACCCAGTACTTC.

The gene calls are TRBV6-5 and TRBJ2-1; the D is unclear. Trimming took off 3 bases at V and 9 bases at J, with 9 bases between the two ends. This CDR3 region has 12 residues. CDR1 and CDR2 (germline): MNHEY, SVGAGI. The CDR3 DNA reads as TGTGCCAGCAGTTATTGGTCGGGTGAGCAGTTCTTC. Amino acid sequence: CASSYWSGEQFF.

J is TRBJ1-4 and V is TRBV5-6; 9 nucleotides align to TRBD1. CDR1 is SGHDT and CDR2 is YYEEEE in the germline V gene. This CDR3 spans 14 amino acids. The trim removed 5 bases at V and 8 bases at J, leaving 7 bases unmatched. The CDR3 region is CASRPGTGYEKLFF. In nucleotides, the CDR3 is TGTGCCAGCAGACCCGGGACAGGGTACGAAAAACTGTTTTTT.